Listed below are T cell receptor beta chains from one sample, sequenced in a study of shared clonotypes between healthy human individuals. The assay was immunoSEQ multiplex PCR, and TCRdb's table has in-frame clones only and misses some. The sample has millions of clones; 85% to 95% are singletons. The specimen was naive CD4+ T cells sorted from blood. The receptors originated from a young man in good health. Both conserved end residues are part of each CDR3. A D gene is named only where the DNA matches it firmly. Clone size is given for some rows only: seen once, a few or many times, or a class if the clone is expanded.

D gene	clone size	V gene	J gene	CDR3 DNA	CDR3 protein
.	.	TRBV30	TRBJ2-3	TGTGCCTGGAGTGTATCCCAGACAGATACGCAGTATTTT	CAWSVSQTDTQYF
.	.	TRBV27	TRBJ1-2	TGTGCCAGCAGTTTAGGTAGGGAAGGCTACACCTTC	CASSLGREGYTF
.	.	TRBV12-5	TRBJ2-5	TGTGCTAGTGGCCCCGACCAAAGTTTGCAAGAGACCCAGTACTTC	CASGPDQSLQETQYF
.	.	TRBV19	TRBJ2-5	TGTGCCAGTCGACAGAAAGAGACCCAGTACTTC	CASRQKETQYF
.	.	TRBV30	TRBJ2-5	TGTGCCTGGAGTGTATGGGGGGGCCGGGAGACCCAGTACTTC	CAWSVWGGRETQYF
.	.	TRBV7-2	TRBJ1-3	TGTGCCAGCAGCCAAGGGGCCCCTCAACTCTCTGGAAACACCATATATTTT	CASSQGAPQLSGNTIYF
.	.	TRBV6-1	TRBJ1-2	TGTGCCAGCAGTGAAGCAGTGGAATGGGGAGGCTACACCTTC	CASSEAVEWGGYTF
TRBD2	.	TRBV11-3	TRBJ2-1	TGTGCCAGCAGCCCCACGACTAGCGGGAGGGCCGGCGAGCAGTTCTTC	CASSPTTSGRAGEQFF
TRBD1	.	TRBV7-2	TRBJ2-7	TGTGCCAGCAGCTCGATAGGGACAGGGGGCAACGAGCAGTACTTC	CASSSIGTGGNEQYF
.	.	TRBV6-4	TRBJ1-2	TGTGCCAGCAGTGATGACCCCTTCGGCACCTTC	CASSDDPFGTF
.	few	TRBV7-9	TRBJ1-2	TGTGCCAGCAGCTTAGCAGTCCTGGAGGCCTATGGCTACACCTTC	CASSLAVLEAYGYTF
.	.	TRBV6-5	TRBJ1-2	TGTGCCAGCAAAGGGGTCGGGGATTATGGCTACACCTTC	CASKGVGDYGYTF
.	.	TRBV6-5	TRBJ2-3	TGTGCCAGCAGTTATAACAGAAACACAGATACGCAGTATTTT	CASSYNRNTDTQYF
.	.	TRBV5-1	TRBJ2-5	TGCGCCAGCAGCTGGGAGCGGGAAGAGACCCAGTACTTC	CASSWEREETQYF
.	.	TRBV6-1	TRBJ2-1	TGTGCCAGCAGTGATTACAGGGTGAGACTCTTC	CASSDYRVRLF
TRBD1	.	TRBV9	TRBJ2-1	TGTGCCAGCAGCGTCGCTCAGGGGGCTCAGGGCAATGAGCAGTTCTTC	CASSVAQGAQGNEQFF
.	.	TRBV7-2	TRBJ2-7	TGTGCCAGCAGCTTAGATCGGGGAGCCTACGAGCAGTACTTC	CASSLDRGAYEQYF
.	once	TRBV9	TRBJ2-5	TGTGCCAGCAGCGCGATGGACAGACAAGAGACCCAGTACTTC	CASSAMDRQETQYF
.	.	TRBV11-1	TRBJ2-3	TGTGCCAGCAGCCAAAATCTTGGGGGAGATACGCAGTATTTT	CASSQNLGGDTQYF
.	.	TRBV1	TRBJ2-7	TGCACCACCCCCCACCGGCCCAGAGGCCTCGAGCAGTACTTC	CTTPHRPRGLEQYF
.	.	TRBV9	TRBJ1-6	TGTGCCAGCAGCGTCGACGGGGGAGTAATATATTCACCCCTCCACTTT	CASSVDGGVIYSPLHF
.	.	TRBV7-8	TRBJ2-1	TGTGCCAGCAGCTTAGAAGCCTCCAATGAGCAGTTCTTC	CASSLEASNEQFF